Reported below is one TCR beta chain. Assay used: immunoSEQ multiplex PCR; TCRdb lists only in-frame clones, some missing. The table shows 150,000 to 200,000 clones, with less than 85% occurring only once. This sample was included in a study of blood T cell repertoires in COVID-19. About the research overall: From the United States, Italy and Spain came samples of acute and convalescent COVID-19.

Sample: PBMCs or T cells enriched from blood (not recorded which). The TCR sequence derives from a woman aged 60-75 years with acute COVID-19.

CDR3 protein: CAIGGATDTQYF. The CDR3, as DNA: TGTGCCATCGGAGGGGCCACAGATACGCAGTATTTT. The chain joins TRBV10-3 to TRBJ2-3; possibly TRBD2 for D (6 bases). The CDR3 extends over 12 amino acids. CDR1 ENHRY and CDR2 SYGVKD come from the germline V gene. The ends were cut back, 8 bases at V and 2 bases at J, with 8 bases in the middle.